The 28 T cell receptor beta chains in this list originate from one sample, sequenced in a study of PD-L1 blockade in urothelial cancer. Some clones are missing from TCRdb's copy, which holds only in-frame ones; the method was immunoSEQ multiplex PCR. The data hold 50,000 to 70,000 clones, with 80% to 90% observed a single time. This sample's time point: pretreatment peripheral blood. The sequencing here drew on PBMCs, taken around atezolizumab (anti-PD-L1) treatment. The source of these receptors is a man between 65 and 85 years old with urothelial cancer.

The rearrangement links TRBV11-2 to TRBJ2-1; 7 bases fit TRBD1. J lost 9 bases, V lost 0 bases, and 5 bases had no gene match. CDR1 is SGHAT and CDR2 is FQNNGV in the germline V gene. The CDR3 is 14 residues long. This CDR3 reads CASSLELQGLEQFF. The CDR3 DNA reads as TGTGCCAGCAGCTTAGAGTTACAGGGGCTTGAGCAGTTCTTC. The variable domain in full, completed from reference TRBV11-2 and TRBJ2-1, reads EAGVAQSPRYKIIEKRQSVAFWCNPISGHATLYWYQQILGQGPKLLIQFQNNGVVDDSQLPKDRFSAERLKGVDSTLKIQPAKLEDSAVYLCASSLELQGLEQFFGPGTRLTVL.

This sequence joins TRBV5-1 and TRBJ2-1; a weak D match, TRBD1 (5 bases). The germline V gene encodes CDR1 SGHRS and CDR2 YFSETQ. Trimming took off 0 bases at V and 4 bases at J, with 14 bases between the two ends. The CDR3 extends over 16 amino acids. The CDR3 region is CASSLAPDTYYNEQFF. CDR3 bases: TGCGCCAGCAGCTTGGCGCCGGACACTTATTACAATGAGCAGTTCTTC. The full variable domain, in which reference TRBV5-1 and TRBJ2-1 provide the parts outside the CDR3, is KAGVTQTPRYLIKTRGQQVTLSCSPISGHRSVSWYQQTPGQGLQFLFEYFSETQRNKGNFPGRFSGRQFSNSRSEMNVSTLELGDSALYLCASSLAPDTYYNEQFFGPGTRLTVL.

The chain employs TRBV30 and TRBJ1-2; 7 bases line up with TRBD1. This CDR3 contains 14 residues. The germline V gene encodes CDR1 GTSNPN and CDR2 SVGIG (reference sequence). With V trimmed by 0 bases and J by 7 bases, 8 bases remained unmatched. CDR3 sequence reads: CAWSVRRGGIGYTF. The CDR3 DNA is TGTGCCTGGAGTGTACGGCGAGGGGGCATTGGCTACACCTTC.

This clone was seen a single time. The chain is built from TRBV5-1 and TRBJ2-1; 9 nucleotides line up with TRBD1. The germline V gene has CDR1 SGHRS and CDR2 YFSETQ. After removal of 4 bases from V and 8 bases from J, the junction contained 4 bases not matched to a gene. The CDR3 consists of 13 residues. For the CDR3, the DNA is TGCGCCAGCAGCCCGGGACAGGGCCATGAGCAGTTCTTC. Protein: CASSPGQGHEQFF.

The gene calls are TRBV10-3 and TRBJ1-5; 7 positions match TRBD1. Germline assignment: CDR1 ENHRY and CDR2 SYGVKD. The CDR3 is made up of 15 amino acids. Germline trimming cut 4 bases from V and 2 bases from J; bases unmatched to any gene: 5. The CDR3 nucleotides are TGTGCCATCAGTGGGACAGGTCCACGCAATCAGCCCCAGCATTTT. Its protein product is CAISGTGPRNQPQHF.

This clone occurred once. The rearrangement joins TRBV28 to TRBJ1-5, with 7 bases lining up with TRBD1. The CDR3 covers 16 residues. The junction had 6 bases not matched to a gene; V was cut back by 4 bases and J by 0 bases. Germline V gene lookup returns CDR1 MDHEN and CDR2 SYDVKM. DNA for the CDR3: TGTGCCAGCAGTTCCGGGACAGCTTATAGCAATCAGCCCCAGCATTTT. Amino acids: CASSSGTAYSNQPQHF.

This chain uses TRBV5-1 with TRBJ2-1, with 9 bases that match TRBD2. After removal of 4 bases from V and 8 bases from J, the junction contained 7 bases not matched to a gene. From germline, CDR1 is SGHRS and CDR2 YFSETQ. CDR3 length: 14 amino acids. The chain's CDR3 is CASSRGAGGDEQFF. CDR3 nucleotides: TGCGCCAGCAGCCGAGGGGCGGGAGGGGATGAGCAGTTCTTC. The complete variable domain, with remaining parts taken from reference TRBV5-1 and TRBJ2-1, reads KAGVTQTPRYLIKTRGQQVTLSCSPISGHRSVSWYQQTPGQGLQFLFEYFSETQRNKGNFPGRFSGRQFSNSRSEMNVSTLELGDSALYLCASSRGAGGDEQFFGPGTRLTVL.

The chain couples TRBV6-1 to TRBJ2-1; TRBD2 might be the D (6 bases). The CDR3 consists of 13 residues. V lost 0 bases, J lost 12 bases, and 12 bases lay in between. Per germline, CDR1 MNHNS and CDR2 SASEGT. In DNA, the CDR3 is TGTGCCAGCAGTGAAGCGCGGGGAGCGGGGCAGTTCTTC. Translation gives CASSEARGAGQFF.

J is TRBJ1-3 and V is TRBV9; TRBD1 agrees at 7 bases. Germline lookup yields CDR1 SGDLS and CDR2 YYNGEE. V shed 1 base and J 4 bases; nucleotides not matched to a gene: 8. This CDR3 has 16 amino acids. For the CDR3, the DNA is TGTGCCAGCAGCGTATCATTTACAGGGGCGGGAAACACCATATATTTT. This codes for CASSVSFTGAGNTIYF. Filled out from reference TRBV9 and TRBJ1-3, the complete variable domain reads DSGVTQTPKHLITATGQRVTLRCSPRSGDLSVYWYQQSLDQGLQFLIQYYNGEERAKGNILERFSAQQFPDLHSELNLSSLELGDSALYFCASSVSFTGAGNTIYFGEGSWLTVV.

The V and J genes are TRBV5-1 and TRBJ2-5, with D tentatively TRBD2 (5 bases). The ends were cut back, 0 bases at V and 2 bases at J, with 8 bases in the middle. Germline V gene lookup returns CDR1 SGHRS and CDR2 YFSETQ. This CDR3 contains 14 residues. CDR3 loop: CASSLVERQETQYF. The CDR3 DNA reads as TGCGCCAGCAGCTTGGTGGAGCGGCAAGAGACCCAGTACTTC.

The rearrangement uses TRBV27 and TRBJ1-4, with D possibly TRBD1 on 6 matching bases. V lost 2 bases, J lost 8 bases, and 12 bases lay in between. Germline-derived CDR1 and CDR2 are MNHEY and SMNVEV (reference sequence). This CDR3 region has 14 residues. The CDR3 DNA is TGTGCCAGCAGTTTACTCGCAGGGGAGGAAAAACTGTTTTTT. Protein product: CASSLLAGEEKLFF.

V gene TRBV28 combines with J gene TRBJ2-5; TRBD1 matches at 8 bases. There are 14 residues in the CDR3. Germline V lookup: CDR1 MDHEN, CDR2 SYDVKM. V shed 5 bases and J 3 bases; nucleotides not matched to a gene: 5. In DNA form, the CDR3 reads TGTGCCAGCAGTCCCGAGGACAGGGAAGAGACCCAGTACTTC. It encodes CASSPEDREETQYF.

This clone showed up many times. The CDR3 region has the DNA TGTGCCAGCAGTGAAGTCCACGGAGATAGCAATCAGCCCCAGCATTTT. Translation gives CASSEVHGDSNQPQHF. This chain links TRBV6-1 with TRBJ1-5, with unresolved D. V was clipped by 1 base and J by 0 bases, with 10 bases between them. Germline V lookup: CDR1 MNHNS, CDR2 SASEGT. This CDR3 region has 16 residues.

This rearrangement joins TRBV4-2 to TRBJ2-1; 9 bases map to TRBD1. J gave up 9 bases and V 3 bases, and 15 bases lay outside the gene matches. Germline assignment: CDR1 LGHNA and CDR2 YNFKEQ. This CDR3 region has 17 residues. CDR3 protein: CASSHPPGQGSLGEQFF. CDR3 bases: TGTGCCAGCAGCCACCCACCGGGACAGGGCAGTTTGGGTGAGCAGTTCTTC.

The rearrangement links TRBV10-3 to TRBJ2-2, with 7 bases identical to TRBD2. Trimming took 8 bases from V and 7 from J; bases not matched to a gene: 10. Looked up from germline, CDR1 is ENHRY and CDR2 is SYGVKD. The CDR3 is 14 amino acids. In nucleotides, the CDR3 is TGTGCCATCCTAGGCGGGAGAGGGGTCGGGGAGCTGTTTTTT. Translated, it gives CAILGGRGVGELFF.

This chain links TRBV7-2 with TRBJ2-3, with D possibly matching TRBD2 (6 bases). This CDR3 comprises 15 residues. Per the germline V gene, CDR1 is SGHTA and CDR2 is FQGNSA. Trimming shortened V by 6 bases and J by 2 bases, and 15 bases separated the two germline ends. In DNA, the CDR3 is TGTGCCAGCAGAAGACCGGGACTCCCCACAGATACGCAGTATTTT. It translates to CASRRPGLPTDTQYF.

CDR3 bases: TGTGCCAGCAGCTTAGCGCACAGGACAGGAGGCCTAGCGGGAGGGCCGGGTGAGCAGTACTTC. As protein: CASSLAHRTGGLAGGPGEQYF. This chain connects TRBV7-8 to TRBJ2-7; 12 bases agree with TRBD2. The CDR3 totals 21 residues. V was clipped by 0 bases and J by 7 bases; unmatched bases: 22. CDR1 is SGHVS and CDR2 is FQNEAQ in the germline V gene.

J is TRBJ2-5 and V is TRBV19; D gene uncertain. Germline assignment: CDR1 LNHDA and CDR2 SQIVND (reference sequence). V lost 5 bases, J lost 1 base, and 8 bases lay in between. This CDR3 is built from 13 residues. This chain's CDR3 is CASSPYTQETQYF. CDR3 coding DNA: TGTGCCAGTAGTCCATACACCCAAGAGACCCAGTACTTC.

V is TRBV11-2 and J is TRBJ1-4; no definite D call. Germline lookup yields CDR1 SGHAT and CDR2 FQNNGV. The CDR3 consists of 15 residues. V shed 4 bases and J shed 6 bases, with 15 bases lying between them. CDR3 nucleotide sequence: TGTGCCAGCAGCTCACCCTATTCACGGGATGAAAAACTGTTTTTT. Encoded protein: CASSSPYSRDEKLFF.

This clone turned up a few times. This chain uses TRBV2 with TRBJ1-1; D is uncertain. The CDR3 runs 13 residues. Trimming cost V 6 bases and J 2 bases, with 10 bases left between them. Per germline, CDR1 SNHLY and CDR2 FYNNEI. CDR3 bases: TGTGCCAGCAGCGTCAGAATTAACACTGAAGCTTTCTTT. Amino acid sequence: CASSVRINTEAFF.

CDR3 loop: CASSQGRGRGHREETQYF. The CDR3 DNA sequence: TGCGCCAGCAGCCAAGGTCGGGGCAGGGGGCATCGAGAGGAGACCCAGTACTTC. V and J are TRBV4-3 and TRBJ2-5; TRBD1 aligns across 8 bases. The CDR3 extends over 18 amino acids. J gave up 5 bases and V 1 base, and 15 bases lay outside the gene matches. Looked up from germline, CDR1 is LGHNA and CDR2 is YSLEER.

The chain combines TRBV9 with TRBJ1-1, with 7 bases that match TRBD1. Germline-derived CDR1 and CDR2 are SGDLS and YYNGEE. The CDR3 extends over 14 amino acids. Trimming at V came to 5 bases and at J to 1 base, leaving 5 bases not matched to a gene. The chain's CDR3 is CASSGGGWNTEAFF. As DNA, the CDR3 is TGTGCCAGCAGTGGAGGGGGCTGGAACACTGAAGCTTTCTTT.

This clone was seen a single time. The chain has TRBV4-3 and TRBJ2-1; D unresolved. Germline V gene sequence: CDR1 LGHNA, CDR2 YSLEER. Trimming shortened V by 3 bases and J by 0 bases, and 15 bases separated the two germline ends. The CDR3 runs 17 residues. CDR3 amino acids: CASSHLSAISSYNEQFF. CDR3 in DNA: TGCGCCAGCAGCCATTTGAGCGCAATCAGCTCCTACAATGAGCAGTTCTTC.

The V gene is TRBV28, the J gene TRBJ1-2; possibly TRBD1 for D (5 bases). The V gene's germline CDR1 is MDHEN and CDR2 SYDVKM. The V end lost 3 bases, the J end lost 4 bases, and 12 bases lay between the germline ends. This CDR3 region has 14 residues. The CDR3 region is CASSFDSLFYGYTF. The CDR3 nucleotides read TGTGCCAGCAGTTTCGACAGCCTTTTCTATGGCTACACCTTC.

This chain's CDR3 is CASSPGPDRGLRNTIYF. CDR3 sequence (DNA): TGTGCCAGCTCACCTGGGCCGGACAGGGGGCTCAGAAACACCATATATTTT. V gene TRBV18 combines with J gene TRBJ1-3, with 11 bases lining up with TRBD1. The CDR3 is made up of 17 amino acids. Germline CDR1 reads KGHSH; CDR2 reads LQKENI. Losses at the gene ends were 3 bases for V and 5 bases for J; bases not matched to a gene: 9.

The chain links TRBV11-2 to TRBJ2-5; 8 bases match TRBD2. Germline V gene data show CDR1 as SGHAT and CDR2 as FQNNGV. The V segment lost 7 bases and the J segment 4 bases; nucleotides outside the gene matches: 11. The CDR3 has 15 amino acids. CDR3 in DNA: TGTGCCAGCATCCCTCGGGGGGGGATAGGAGAGACCCAGTACTTC. Translating gives CASIPRGGIGETQYF. Using reference TRBV11-2 and TRBJ2-5 for the parts outside the CDR3, the full variable domain is EAGVAQSPRYKIIEKRQSVAFWCNPISGHATLYWYQQILGQGPKLLIQFQNNGVVDDSQLPKDRFSAERLKGVDSTLKIQPAKLEDSAVYLCASIPRGGIGETQYFGPGTRLLVL.

The chain combines TRBV29-1 with TRBJ2-1; D not certain. Germline lookup yields CDR1 SQVTM and CDR2 ANQGSEA. V was pared by 4 bases and J by 7 bases, with 5 bases between. The length of the CDR3 is 10 residues. Here the CDR3 reads CSVGGNEQFF. The CDR3 DNA is TGCAGCGTTGGAGGAAATGAGCAGTTCTTC.

The chain links TRBV6-5 to TRBJ2-1; 8 bases agree with TRBD1. Germline CDR1 and CDR2: MNHEY and SVGAGI. The CDR3 length is 16 residues. Trimming cost V 0 bases and J 10 bases; bases outside gene matches: 11. The CDR3 spells CASSYSPPRTGIEQFF. The CDR3 DNA is TGTGCCAGCAGTTACTCCCCCCCCCGGACAGGGATAGAGCAGTTCTTC.